This record covers a single TCR beta chain. Its target is not known. The record originates from a study of T cells after yellow fever vaccination. For the study at large: Preparation of fractions with low cell numbers was performed using SMART-Seq v4 Ultra Low Input. Findings and caveats of the study: Researchers noted that a small share of clonotypes showed up in both CD4 and CD8 compartments.

The germline gives CDR1 SQVTM, CDR2 ANQGSEA. With 3 bases clipped from V and 2 bases from J, the junction kept 4 bases outside the gene matches. The CDR3 is 13 residues long. UMIs and a universal primer site were added when TCR cDNA was made by 5'RACE template switching. TCRdb reprocessed the 5' RACE reads via MiXCR and lists one record per CDR3 protein. Of 450,000 to 550,000 distinct CDR3 sequences in the sample, 21% were seen once. This TCR came from a man between 18 and 29 years old who received the YFV17D yellow fever vaccine. V gene TRBV29-1 combines with J gene TRBJ2-7; 7 nucleotides match TRBD1. This material consisted of PBMCs, taken 20 to 25 days after the first yellow fever vaccination. The CDR3: CSVERQGTYEQYF. In nucleotides, the CDR3 is TGCAGCGTTGAGAGACAGGGCACCTACGAGCAGTACTTC.